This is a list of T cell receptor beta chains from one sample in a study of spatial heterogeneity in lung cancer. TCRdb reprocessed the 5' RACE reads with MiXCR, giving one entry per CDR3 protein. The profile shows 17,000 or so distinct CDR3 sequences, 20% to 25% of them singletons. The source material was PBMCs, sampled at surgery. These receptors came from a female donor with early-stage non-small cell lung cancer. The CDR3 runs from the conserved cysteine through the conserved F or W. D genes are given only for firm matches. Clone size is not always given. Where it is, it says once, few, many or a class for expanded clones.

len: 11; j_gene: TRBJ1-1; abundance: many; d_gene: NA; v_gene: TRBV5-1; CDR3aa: CASSLYREAFF; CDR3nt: TGCGCCAGCAGCTTGTACAGGGAAGCTTTCTTT
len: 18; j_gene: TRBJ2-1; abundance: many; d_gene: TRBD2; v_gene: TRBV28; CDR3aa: CASSPAWASGGRYNEQFF; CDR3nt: TGTGCCAGCAGCCCCGCCTGGGCTAGCGGGGGGAGATACAATGAGCAGTTCTTC
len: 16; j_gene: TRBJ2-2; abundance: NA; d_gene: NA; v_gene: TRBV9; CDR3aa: CASSARGTLNTGELFF; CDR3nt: TGTGCCAGCAGCGCCAGAGGGACCCTGAACACCGGGGAGCTGTTTTTT
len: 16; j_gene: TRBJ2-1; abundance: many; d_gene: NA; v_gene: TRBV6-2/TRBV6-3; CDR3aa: CASSYSPGSSYNEQFF; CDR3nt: TGTGCCAGCAGTTACTCCCCGGGGAGCTCCTACAATGAGCAGTTCTTC
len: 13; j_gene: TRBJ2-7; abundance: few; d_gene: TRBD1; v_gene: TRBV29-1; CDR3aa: CSVRTGVQFEQYF; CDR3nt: TGCAGCGTTAGGACAGGGGTTCAGTTCGAGCAGTACTTC
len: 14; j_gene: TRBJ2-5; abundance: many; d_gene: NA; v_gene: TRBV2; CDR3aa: CASSEFEGMETQYF; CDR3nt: TGTGCCAGCAGTGAATTCGAGGGGATGGAGACCCAGTACTTC
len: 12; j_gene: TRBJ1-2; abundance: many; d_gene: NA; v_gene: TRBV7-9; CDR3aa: CASSLGSSGYTF; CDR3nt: TGTGCCAGCAGCTTAGGTTCTAGCGGCTACACCTTC
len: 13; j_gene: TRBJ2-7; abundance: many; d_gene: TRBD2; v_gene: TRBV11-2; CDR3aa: CASNLAGAYEQYF; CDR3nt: TGTGCCAGCAACTTGGCGGGAGCCTACGAGCAGTACTTC
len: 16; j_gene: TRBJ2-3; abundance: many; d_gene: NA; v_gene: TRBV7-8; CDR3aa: CASSLEVIGVVDTQYF; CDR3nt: TGTGCCAGCAGCTTAGAGGTTATAGGGGTGGTAGATACGCAGTATTTT
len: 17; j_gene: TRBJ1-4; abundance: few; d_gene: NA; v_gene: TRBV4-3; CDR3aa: CASSLFGPPMGNEKLFF; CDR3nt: TGCGCCAGCAGCCTTTTCGGACCCCCTATGGGGAATGAAAAACTGTTTTTT
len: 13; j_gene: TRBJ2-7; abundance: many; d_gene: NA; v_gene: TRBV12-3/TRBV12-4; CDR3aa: CASSLGGPYEQYF; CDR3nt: TGTGCCAGCAGTTTGGGGGGACCCTACGAGCAGTACTTC
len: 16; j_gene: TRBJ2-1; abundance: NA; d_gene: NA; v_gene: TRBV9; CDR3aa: CASSVAISGRGDEQFF; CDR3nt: TGTGCCAGCAGCGTAGCCATATCGGGCCGAGGGGATGAGCAGTTCTTC
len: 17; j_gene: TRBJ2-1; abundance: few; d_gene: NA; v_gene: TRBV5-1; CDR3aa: CASSRRTAVDSYNEQFF; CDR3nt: TGCGCCAGCAGCCGAAGGACGGCGGTCGATTCCTACAATGAGCAGTTCTTC
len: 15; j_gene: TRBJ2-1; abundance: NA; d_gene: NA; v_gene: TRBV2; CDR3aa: CASSERVSSYNEQFF; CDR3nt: TGTGCCAGCAGTGAGCGGGTAAGCTCCTACAATGAGCAGTTCTTC
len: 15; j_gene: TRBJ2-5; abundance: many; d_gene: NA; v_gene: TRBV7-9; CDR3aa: CASSPTKGIQETQYF; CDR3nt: TGTGCCAGCAGTCCGACAAAGGGGATCCAAGAGACCCAGTACTTC
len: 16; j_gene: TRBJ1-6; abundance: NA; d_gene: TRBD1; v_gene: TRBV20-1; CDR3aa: CSARTTGQGINSPLHF; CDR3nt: TGCAGTGCTAGGACAACGGGACAGGGGATCAATTCACCCCTCCACTTT
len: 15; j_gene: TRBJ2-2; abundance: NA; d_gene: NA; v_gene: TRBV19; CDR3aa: CASTRQDLTAGELFF; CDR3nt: TGTGCCAGTACCCGACAGGACCTAACCGCCGGGGAGCTGTTTTTT
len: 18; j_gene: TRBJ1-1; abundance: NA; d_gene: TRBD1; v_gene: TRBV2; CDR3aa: CASSEFLIVRGRGLEAFF; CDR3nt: TGTGCCAGCAGTGAATTTCTGATCGTGAGGGGGCGCGGTTTAGAAGCTTTCTTT
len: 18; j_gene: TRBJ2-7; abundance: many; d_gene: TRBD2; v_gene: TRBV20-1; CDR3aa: CSARDPKGLAGGLYEQYF; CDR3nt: TGCAGTGCTAGAGATCCTAAGGGACTAGCGGGAGGTCTCTACGAGCAGTACTTC
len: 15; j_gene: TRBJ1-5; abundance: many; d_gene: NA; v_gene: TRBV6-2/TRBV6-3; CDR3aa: CASSYSTREWGPQHF; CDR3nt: TGTGCCAGCAGTTACTCGACTAGGGAATGGGGGCCCCAGCATTTT
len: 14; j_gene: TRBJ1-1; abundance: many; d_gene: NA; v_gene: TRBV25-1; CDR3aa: CASSRHNQNTEAFF; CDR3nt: TGTGCCAGCAGCCGACATAACCAGAACACTGAAGCTTTCTTT
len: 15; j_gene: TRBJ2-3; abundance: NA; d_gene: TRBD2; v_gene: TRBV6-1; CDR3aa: CASSELAGGPDTQYF; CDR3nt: TGTGCCAGCAGTGAACTAGCGGGGGGGCCAGATACGCAGTATTTT